This T cell receptor (beta chain) was documented in a study of blood T cell repertoires in COVID-19. Libraries were prepared by immunoSEQ multiplex PCR; TCRdb keeps only in-frame clonotypes and omits some of them. The sample records about 94,000 clones, roughly 80% being singletons. This receptor was identified in a human donor in a cohort sampled during active COVID-19. The material sequenced was peripheral blood.

CDR3 coding DNA: TGCGCCAGCAGCTTAACAGGGGGGGCAACTAATGAAAAACTGTTTTTT. Protein: CASSLTGGATNEKLFF. The chain couples TRBV5-1 to TRBJ1-4; TRBD1 agrees at 8 bases. J gave up 0 bases and V 2 bases, and 3 bases lay outside the gene matches. The CDR3 spans 16 residues. Germline CDR1 reads SGHRS; CDR2 reads YFSETQ.